These 2 T cell receptor beta chains were sequenced from one sample in a study of synovial regulatory T cells in juvenile arthritis. Libraries were prepared by immunoSEQ multiplex PCR; TCRdb keeps only in-frame clonotypes and omits some of them. The sample data list about 10,000 clones. Sequencing was done on a sample of Treg cells from blood. Specified subset: remaining (HLA-DR-negative) circulating blood Treg cells. Receptors were obtained from a donor aged 2-30 years with juvenile idiopathic arthritis.

V usage is TRBV6-1 and J usage is TRBJ2-1; the D call from TCRdb, TRBD1, cannot be confirmed without DNA. This CDR3 spans 13 amino acids. Nucleotide data are not available. From germline, CDR1 is MNHNS and CDR2 SASEGT. The CDR3 is CASKVVPGHEQFF.

The CDR3 loop is CASGLGLVGAGTYEQYF. This rearrangement joins TRBV12-5 to TRBJ2-5. This CDR3 is 17 amino acids long. DNA is not on record. Per germline, CDR1 LGHNT and CDR2 FRNRAP.